This TCR beta chain was sequenced for a study of cytomegalovirus exposure and HLA in healthy donors. Across the whole study: A subsequent analysis reported that the roughly 120 validation repertoires were produced on the same platform that had also been used for the 666 first-cohort repertoires.

Profiled with immunoSEQ multiplex PCR; TCRdb holds only in-frame clones, not every one. The sample lists 120,000 or so clones; roughly 90% were seen once. The TCR was taken from a woman aged 18-30 years in good health and CMV-seronegative. The sample taken for sequencing was PBMCs.

CDR3 bases: TGTGCCAGCAGTTTGCCCCTGCGGCATGGCTACACCTTC. Translation: CASSLPLRHGYTF. This chain links TRBV28 with TRBJ1-2, with D hard to call. The CDR3 has 13 amino acids. Looked up from germline, CDR1 is MDHEN and CDR2 is SYDVKM. V was trimmed by 3 bases and J by 6 bases, leaving 11 bases between them.